Listed below are T cell receptor beta chains from one sample, sequenced in a study of blood T cell repertoires in COVID-19. Measured with immunoSEQ multiplex PCR; TCRdb has only the in-frame clones, and not every one. In the table there are 100,000 to 150,000 clones, 70% to 90% of which are singletons. The sequenced sample consisted of peripheral blood. The receptors shown here come from a woman aged 50 to 65 with acute or convalescent COVID-19. The CDR3 runs from the conserved cysteine through the conserved F or W.

CDR3aa,v_gene,j_gene
CASSMDSSYGYTF,TRBV19,TRBJ1-2
CASSPPHTYGYTF,TRBV28,TRBJ1-2
CASRGGGGLNGNTIYF,TRBV27,TRBJ1-3
CASSYTTTGELFF,TRBV12-3/TRBV12-4,TRBJ2-2
CASSLKGQAPNYGYTF,TRBV27,TRBJ1-2
CASSYSPATSYNEQFF,TRBV6-5,TRBJ2-1
CSAERDLNTGELFF,TRBV29-1,TRBJ2-2
CASRIGGGGYTF,TRBV19,TRBJ1-2
CAISPERTSYNEQFF,TRBV10-3,TRBJ2-1
CASSRTVVAEERFF,TRBV5-1,TRBJ2-1
CASSPRTMNTEAFF,TRBV6-5,TRBJ1-1
CASSSSDTSSGNTIYF,TRBV5-1,TRBJ1-3
CASRPGQDTEAFF,TRBV28,TRBJ1-1
CSVELAGASTQYF,TRBV29-1,TRBJ2-7
CASSKRAGTSSTGELFF,TRBV4-1,TRBJ2-2
CASRVRDSPIQYF,TRBV6-5,TRBJ2-4
CASSQVQAGELFF,TRBV3-1/TRBV3-2,TRBJ2-2
CATSRDFTGGNEQFF,TRBV15,TRBJ2-1
CASSPGSTDTIYF,TRBV18,TRBJ1-3
CASLKRGASYNEQFF,TRBV5-8,TRBJ2-1
CASSPRGSYNEQFF,TRBV7-3,TRBJ2-1
CASSPGGSWTGELFF,TRBV28,TRBJ2-2
CASSSMGSENYGYTF,TRBV7-9,TRBJ1-2
CASSLSGRAYEQYF,TRBV28,TRBJ2-7
CASSVSQGPNTEAFF,TRBV11-2,TRBJ1-1
CAGRQGHSYEQYF,TRBV30,TRBJ2-7
CASKYSGSGADTQYF,TRBV6-5,TRBJ2-3
CSVTGTGFNYGYTF,TRBV29-1,TRBJ1-2
CASSYSRTGGGEQYF,TRBV6-5,TRBJ2-7
CTSSQLGDRARYEQYF,TRBV1,TRBJ2-7
CASSVGQGRGEQFF,TRBV6-4,TRBJ2-1
CSVEAGGSGSPDTQYF,TRBV29-1,TRBJ2-3
CASSESTSGSKYEQYF,TRBV10-2,TRBJ2-7
CASRPLAGGPNEQFF,TRBV7-9,TRBJ2-1
CASSQPDSINQPQHF,TRBV28,TRBJ1-5
CASSLFRGAKGYTF,TRBV11-2,TRBJ1-2
CSVPALQGDETQYF,TRBV29-1,TRBJ2-5
CASFPFVQGQNPGGLYGYTF,TRBV2,TRBJ1-2
CASSDREETQYF,TRBV2,TRBJ2-5
CASSSRTSSNQPQHF,TRBV27,TRBJ1-5
CAWSFKGLAGNTIYF,TRBV30,TRBJ1-3
CAWSVFGSGEKLFF,TRBV30,TRBJ1-4
CASSEARTGDTEAFF,TRBV25-1,TRBJ1-1